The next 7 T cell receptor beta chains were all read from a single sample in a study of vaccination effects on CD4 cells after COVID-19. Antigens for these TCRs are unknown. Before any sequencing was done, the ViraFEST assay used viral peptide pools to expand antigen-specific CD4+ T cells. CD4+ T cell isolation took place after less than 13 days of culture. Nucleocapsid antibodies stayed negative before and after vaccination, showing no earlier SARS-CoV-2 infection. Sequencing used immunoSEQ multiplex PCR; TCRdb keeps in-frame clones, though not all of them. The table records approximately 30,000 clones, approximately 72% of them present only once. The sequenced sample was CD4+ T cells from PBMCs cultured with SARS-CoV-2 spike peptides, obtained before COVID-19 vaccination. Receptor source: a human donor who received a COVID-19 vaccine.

This chain's CDR3 is CASSYEDRTEAFF. DNA of the CDR3: TGTGCCAGCAGTTACGAGGATAGGACTGAAGCTTTCTTT. This sequence joins TRBV6-5 and TRBJ1-1, with D uncertain. Germline values: CDR1 MNHEY, CDR2 SVGAGI. Trimming removed 2 bases at V and 5 bases at J, with 9 bases between. The CDR3 consists of 13 residues.

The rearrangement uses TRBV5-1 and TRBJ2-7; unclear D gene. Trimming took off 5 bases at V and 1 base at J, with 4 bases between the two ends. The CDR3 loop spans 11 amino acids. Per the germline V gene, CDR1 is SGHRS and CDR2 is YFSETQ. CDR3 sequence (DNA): TGCGCCAGCAGAGTGTCCTACGAGCAGTACTTC. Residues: CASRVSYEQYF.

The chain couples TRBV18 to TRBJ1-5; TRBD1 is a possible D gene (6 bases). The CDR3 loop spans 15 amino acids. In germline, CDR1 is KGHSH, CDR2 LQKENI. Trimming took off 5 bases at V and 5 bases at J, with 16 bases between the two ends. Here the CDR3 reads CASSISPGADQPQHF. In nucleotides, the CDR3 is TGTGCCAGCTCAATATCGCCGGGGGCAGATCAGCCCCAGCATTTT.

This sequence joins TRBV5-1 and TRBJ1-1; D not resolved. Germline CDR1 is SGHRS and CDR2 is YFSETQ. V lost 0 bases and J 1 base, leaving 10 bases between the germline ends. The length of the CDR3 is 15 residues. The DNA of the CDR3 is TGCGCCAGCAGCTTGGACATCGGCGCGAACACTGAAGCTTTCTTT. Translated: CASSLDIGANTEAFF.

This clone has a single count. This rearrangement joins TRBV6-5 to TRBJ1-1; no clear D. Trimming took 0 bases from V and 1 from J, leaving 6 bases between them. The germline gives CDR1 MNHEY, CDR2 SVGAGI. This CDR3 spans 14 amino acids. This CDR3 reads CASSYSAQNTEAFF. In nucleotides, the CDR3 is TGTGCCAGCAGTTACTCGGCGCAGAACACTGAAGCTTTCTTT.

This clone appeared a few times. The CDR3 loop reads CASSGGTGSYEQYF. The CDR3 DNA is TGCGCCAGCAGCGGCGGGACAGGCTCCTACGAGCAGTACTTC. This sequence joins TRBV5-1 and TRBJ2-7; 8 positions match TRBD1. Germline V CDR1 and CDR2: SGHRS, YFSETQ. The CDR3 covers 14 residues. V shed 4 bases, J shed 0 bases, and the junction held 3 bases outside the gene matches.

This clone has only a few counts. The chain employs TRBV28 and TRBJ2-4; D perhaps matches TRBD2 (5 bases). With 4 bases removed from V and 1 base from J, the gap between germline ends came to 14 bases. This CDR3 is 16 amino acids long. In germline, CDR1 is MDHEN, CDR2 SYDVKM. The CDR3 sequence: CASSSPGVRAKNIQYF. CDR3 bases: TGTGCCAGCAGTTCGCCCGGGGTTCGGGCCAAAAACATTCAGTACTTC.